Listed below are T cell receptor beta chains from one sample, sequenced in a study of cytomegalovirus exposure and HLA in healthy donors. TCRdb's table, derived via immunoSEQ multiplex PCR, lists solely in-frame clones and lacks some. The sample yields about 190,000 clones, roughly four fifths seen once. Sequenced sample: PBMCs. The receptors derive from a woman aged 25 to 39 in good health and CMV-seronegative. Each CDR3 is given with its conserved first and last residue. A D gene is named only where the DNA matches it firmly. Size is stated for part of the rows, as once, few or many counts, or as a class when the clone is expanded.

>TRBJ2-5|TRBD2|TRBV4-2|NA
TGTGCCAGCAGCCCAGCGGGAGATTCCTGGGAGACCCAGTACTTC
CASSPAGDSWETQYF
>TRBJ1-2|NA|TRBV4-3|few
TGCGCCAGCAGCCAAGGCGGGGGAGAGGGCTATGGCTACACCTTC
CASSQGGGEGYGYTF
>TRBJ2-7|NA|TRBV28|NA
TGTGCCAGCAGTTTCCCTCGCACAGCTCCAACCTACGAGCAGTACTTC
CASSFPRTAPTYEQYF
>TRBJ1-2|NA|TRBV4-1|once
TGCGCCAGCAGCCAAGTTCGGACAGAAAAATACCCTTTATCTCATGGCTACACCTTC
CASSQVRTEKYPLSHGYTF
>TRBJ2-7|NA|TRBV27|few
TGTGCCAGCAGTCCCACCCTTAGCTACGAGCAGTACTTC
CASSPTLSYEQYF
>TRBJ1-1|NA|TRBV14|NA
TGTGCCAGCAGCCAAGATTGGACGGCGGGTGCTTTCTTT
CASSQDWTAGAFF
>TRBJ1-3|NA|TRBV10-1|NA
TGCGCCAGCAGTGATAATCAGGGAAACACCATATATTTT
CASSDNQGNTIYF
>TRBJ2-1|TRBD2|TRBV6-1|NA
TGTGCCAGCAGCCTCGGGACTAGCGGGAGTGGTTTCTTC
CASSLGTSGSGFF
>TRBJ1-5|NA|TRBV5-1|NA
TGCGCCAGCAGCCTGGGGGGAACGGGACAGCCCCAGCATTTT
CASSLGGTGQPQHF
>TRBJ1-5|TRBD1|TRBV28|NA
TGTGCCAGCAGTAAGGACAGGGTCAATCAGCCCCAGCATTTT
CASSKDRVNQPQHF
>TRBJ1-1|NA|TRBV28|few
TGTGCCAGCAGTTTCGGGGCGGGAACTGAAGCTTTCTTT
CASSFGAGTEAFF
>TRBJ2-7|TRBD1|TRBV7-8|few
TGTGCCAGCAGCTTAGTGGCAGGGGGTGGCGAGCAGTACTTC
CASSLVAGGGEQYF
>TRBJ2-5|NA|TRBV7-2|once
TGTGCCAGCAGCATCTCGGAGGGGGCTGAGACCCAGTACTTC
CASSISEGAETQYF
>TRBJ2-5|NA|TRBV7-9|few
TGTGCCAGCAGCGGCACAGAGACCCAGTACTTC
CASSGTETQYF
>TRBJ2-5|NA|TRBV7-2|NA
TGTGCCAGCAGCTTATACATTGGCCAAGAGACCCAGTACTTC
CASSLYIGQETQYF
>TRBJ2-3|NA|TRBV29-1|few
TGCAGCGTACTAGTTGATACGCAGTATTTT
CSVLVDTQYF
>TRBJ2-5|NA|TRBV7-2|NA
TGTGCCAGCAGCTTACGCGGGGCCCCCTCTCCGGGAGAGACCCAGTACTTC
CASSLRGAPSPGETQYF
>TRBJ1-1|NA|TRBV2|NA
TGTGCCACCCACATGAACACTGAAGCTTTCTTT
CATHMNTEAFF
>TRBJ1-1|NA|TRBV7-2|once
TGTGCCAGCCGTTGGGGGGACACTGAAGCTTTCTTT
CASRWGDTEAFF
>TRBJ1-1|NA|TRBV19|NA
TGTGCCAGTAGTATAGCTACGAACACTGAAGCTTTCTTT
CASSIATNTEAFF
>TRBJ2-5|TRBD1|TRBV6-1|once
TGTGCCAGCAGTGAATTGGGGGTTGCAGGGGGCTTTGGAGAGACCCAGTACTTC
CASSELGVAGGFGETQYF
>TRBJ1-4|TRBD1|TRBV5-1|NA
TGCGCCAGCAGCACGGGGACAGGAGGGAATGAAAAACTGTTTTTT
CASSTGTGGNEKLFF
>TRBJ2-6|NA|TRBV28|NA
TGTGCCAAGCGGGCCCAGGGCGATCGCTCTGGGGCCAACGTCCTGACTTTC
CAKRAQGDRSGANVLTF
>TRBJ2-5|NA|TRBV19|NA
TGTGCCAGTAGTGTTGAGGGGGTCAGACGAGAGACCCAGTACTTC
CASSVEGVRRETQYF
>TRBJ2-5|TRBD2|TRBV6-6|NA
TGTGCCAGCAGTTATCTAGCGGGGGGTCAAGAGACCCAGTACTTC
CASSYLAGGQETQYF
>TRBJ2-2|NA|TRBV19|NA
TGTGCCAGTAGCGACAGGACCGGGGAGCTGTTTTTT
CASSDRTGELFF
>TRBJ2-1|NA|TRBV7-2|once
TGTGCCAGCAGCCCGAGACTGATTAGCTCCTACAATGAGCAGTTCTTC
CASSPRLISSYNEQFF
>TRBJ2-7|NA|TRBV7-6|NA
TGTGCCAGCAGCTCCGACACCCTGTCCTCCAGCGAGCAGTACTTC
CASSSDTLSSSEQYF
>TRBJ2-2|TRBD1|TRBV27|once
TGTGCCAGCAGAGCCGGGACAGACCTAACCGGGGAGCTGTTTTTT
CASRAGTDLTGELFF
>TRBJ2-3|TRBD2|TRBV28|NA
TGTGCCAGCAGTTTACTAGCGGGAGAGATCACAGATACGCAGTATTTT
CASSLLAGEITDTQYF
>TRBJ2-1|NA|TRBV6-5|NA
TGTGCCAGCAGACGTAACCACGGCGGTGAGCAGTTCTTC
CASRRNHGGEQFF
>TRBJ1-1|NA|TRBV6-6|NA
TGTGCCAGCAGTTACTCGAATGGTCGAGACACTGAAGCTTTCTTT
CASSYSNGRDTEAFF
>TRBJ1-2|NA|TRBV20-1|NA
TGCAGTAACTCCCGAGGGTATGGCTACACCTTC
CSNSRGYGYTF
>TRBJ2-3|NA|TRBV7-9|NA
TGTGCCAGCAGCCTCGGCGGGGTCCTCACAGATACGCAGTATTTT
CASSLGGVLTDTQYF
>TRBJ1-5|NA|TRBV19|NA
TGTGCCAGTAGTATCATCCCGTCGGGTCAGCCCCAGCATTTT
CASSIIPSGQPQHF
>TRBJ2-5|TRBD2|TRBV9|NA
TGTGCCAGCAGCCCCCGGACTAGCGGGGGGCAAGAGACCCAGTACTTC
CASSPRTSGGQETQYF
>TRBJ1-3|NA|TRBV27|NA
TGTGCCAGCAGTTTCACCGGCTCTGGAAACACCATATATTTT
CASSFTGSGNTIYF
>TRBJ2-1|TRBD1|TRBV5-1|NA
TGCGCCAGCAGCTTGCCCCAGGGGGACGAGTTCTTC
CASSLPQGDEFF
>TRBJ1-4|TRBD1|TRBV28|NA
TGTGCCAGCAGTTTAAGGGACAGGGTTGAAAAACTGTTTTTT
CASSLRDRVEKLFF
>TRBJ2-7|TRBD2|TRBV27|NA
TGTGCCAGCAGTTTCTCGGGACTAGCGGACACCTACGAGCAGTACTTC
CASSFSGLADTYEQYF
>TRBJ2-7|TRBD1|TRBV4-1|NA
TGCGCCAGCAGCCACAGGACAGGGCTATCCTACGAGCAGTACTTC
CASSHRTGLSYEQYF
>TRBJ2-3|TRBD2|TRBV15|NA
TGTGCCACCAGCACGGGACTAGCGGGGGTAGGCACAGATACGCAGTATTTT
CATSTGLAGVGTDTQYF
>TRBJ1-1|NA|TRBV20-1|NA
TGCAGTGCTAGAGAGCCCGGTGAAGCTTTCTTT
CSAREPGEAFF
>TRBJ2-5|TRBD2|TRBV9|NA
TGTGCCAGCAGCGTGCGTCTAGCGGGAGAATTACAAGAGACCCAGTACTTC
CASSVRLAGELQETQYF
>TRBJ2-2|NA|TRBV10-2|few
TGCGCCAGCAGATTTGACTACCAGAACACCGGGGAGCTGTTTTTT
CASRFDYQNTGELFF
>TRBJ1-5|TRBD1|TRBV19|NA
TGTGCCAGTAGTATTCAGGGACAGGGTCACAATCAGCCCCAGCATTTT
CASSIQGQGHNQPQHF
>TRBJ1-1|NA|TRBV2|NA
TGTGCCAGCACCCTTAGAGACACTGAAGCTTTCTTT
CASTLRDTEAFF
>TRBJ2-5|TRBD2|TRBV13|NA
TGTGCCAGCAGCTTAGGTCCGCTAGCGGGGGTACGGGAGACCCAGTACTTC
CASSLGPLAGVRETQYF
>TRBJ1-2|NA|TRBV6-1|NA
TGTGCCAGCAGTGTACGACAGAGCGCCTATGGCTACACCTTC
CASSVRQSAYGYTF